Listed below are T cell receptor beta chains from one sample, sequenced in a study of blood T cell repertoires in COVID-19. Sequencing used immunoSEQ multiplex PCR; TCRdb keeps in-frame clones, though not all of them. The sample has 490,000 or so clones, around nine tenths seen once. Sequenced: PBMCs or T cells enriched from blood (not recorded which). These receptors all come from a woman aged 60-75 years who had recovered from COVID-19. The CDR3 runs from the conserved cysteine through the conserved F or W. Each record gives: clone size, V gene, J gene, D gene, CDR3 DNA, CDR3 protein. The D gene is left open where the match is weak. Some rows mark clone size as missing; the rest say once, few, many or name a class of expanded clone.

NA	TRBV7-9	TRBJ2-3	TRBD1	TGTGCCAGCAGCTCGAGGGGGCTCACAGATACGCAGTATTTT	CASSSRGLTDTQYF
NA	TRBV27	TRBJ2-3	NA	TGTGCCAGCAGTACTTGGACAGCCAGTACTGGCACAGATACGCAGTATTTT	CASSTWTASTGTDTQYF
NA	TRBV27	TRBJ1-1	NA	TGTGCCAGCAGTTTAGGTAACAGGGCGAACACTGAAGCTTTCTTT	CASSLGNRANTEAFF
NA	TRBV25-1	TRBJ1-2	NA	TGTGCCAGCAGTAATAGAGAACTCTATGGCTACACCTTC	CASSNRELYGYTF
NA	TRBV2	TRBJ2-3	NA	TGTGCCAGCAGCCTGGACTTCGCTCGCACAGATACGCAGTATTTT	CASSLDFARTDTQYF
NA	TRBV2	TRBJ1-5	NA	TGTGCCAGCAGTTATCAGGGAATCAATCAGCCCCAGCATTTT	CASSYQGINQPQHF
NA	TRBV10-3	TRBJ2-7	TRBD1	TGTGCCATCAGTGCCGGACAGGGCCGAGGCTACGAGCAGTACTTC	CAISAGQGRGYEQYF
NA	TRBV6-5	TRBJ1-5	NA	TGTGCCACCCTTAGGGGATCGGGCAATCAGCCCCAGCATTTT	CATLRGSGNQPQHF
NA	TRBV5-4	TRBJ2-6	NA	TGTGCCAGCAGAGACGGACTCTTCTCTGGGGCCAACGTCCTGACTTTC	CASRDGLFSGANVLTF
NA	TRBV5-1	TRBJ2-7	TRBD1	TGCGCCAGCAGCCCGGACAGGCCCGGCTACGAGCAGTACTTC	CASSPDRPGYEQYF
NA	TRBV5-4	TRBJ1-2	TRBD1	TGTGCCAGCAGCTTAAAGGGGGCGGGCGGCTACACCTTC	CASSLKGAGGYTF
NA	TRBV27	TRBJ2-1	NA	TGTGCCAGCAGTCCCCGGGCCCAGGGGATCGGCGGTGAGCAGTTCTTC	CASSPRAQGIGGEQFF
once	TRBV11-2	TRBJ1-1	NA	TGTGCCAGCAGTCCGTCTCAGGAATGGGCTTTCTTT	CASSPSQEWAFF
NA	TRBV5-5	TRBJ1-3	TRBD1	TGTGCCAGCAGCTTGGACAGGGGGACTGGAAACACCATATATTTT	CASSLDRGTGNTIYF
NA	TRBV7-9	TRBJ2-1	TRBD2	TGTGCCAGCATCCCGCACGATCGGGGGGTATCCTACAATGAGCAGTTCTTC	CASIPHDRGVSYNEQFF
once	TRBV5-4	TRBJ2-1	TRBD2	TGTGCCAGCAGCTTCCTAGCGGGGGGGCCGGGTGAGCAGTTCTTC	CASSFLAGGPGEQFF
NA	TRBV6-6	TRBJ1-3	NA	TGTGCCAGCAGTCCCACTCCGAACGCTGGAAACACCATATATTTT	CASSPTPNAGNTIYF
NA	TRBV5-1	TRBJ2-5	NA	TGCGCCAGCCACAGTTCCGGGCCCCAGGGGGAGACCCAGTACTTC	CASHSSGPQGETQYF
NA	TRBV15	TRBJ2-3	TRBD1	TGTGCCACCAGCAGAGGGGGACAGGGTGCAGATACGCAGTATTTT	CATSRGGQGADTQYF
NA	TRBV21-1	TRBJ1-1	NA	TGTGCCAGCAGCAAATCTTTCGAGGGACAGGGGGCGAGGGTCACTGAAGCTTTCTTT	CASSKSFEGQGARVTEAFF
NA	TRBV4-1	TRBJ1-5	TRBD1	TGCGCCAGCAGCCAAGAGACAGGGAGCAATCAGCCCCAGCATTTT	CASSQETGSNQPQHF
NA	TRBV19	TRBJ2-1	TRBD1	TGTGCCAGTAGTATCGGGACAGGGTACGGTGAGCAGTTCTTC	CASSIGTGYGEQFF
NA	TRBV3-1/TRBV3-2	TRBJ2-7	NA	TGTGCCAGCAGCCTCTCGTATGGGAGTCGCTACGAGCAGTACTTC	CASSLSYGSRYEQYF
NA	TRBV29-1	TRBJ2-7	TRBD1	TGCAGCGTTGGTCTCGGGACAGGGGTTTACGAGCAGTACTTC	CSVGLGTGVYEQYF
few	TRBV12-3/TRBV12-4	TRBJ1-2	NA	TGTGCCAGCCGTGGCCAAAACTATGGCTACACCTTC	CASRGQNYGYTF